The rows below give T cell receptor beta chains drawn from one sample of a study of cytomegalovirus exposure and HLA in healthy donors. Measured with immunoSEQ multiplex PCR; TCRdb has only the in-frame clones, and not every one. The profile covers about 180,000 clones, with 85% appearing a single time and around a sixth taken by the ten largest. Material: PBMCs. Receptors were obtained from a man aged 18-30 years in good health and CMV-seropositive. CDR3s include the opening cysteine and the closing phenylalanine or tryptophan. The order of the fields is D gene, J gene, clone size, V gene, CDR3 protein, CDR3 DNA. A D gene is named only where the DNA matches it firmly. Clone sizes are given selectively: once, few, many, or a class where the clone is expanded.

.	TRBJ2-7	.	TRBV28	CASSREPYEQYF	TGTGCCAGCAGTCGGGAGCCCTACGAGCAGTACTTC
.	TRBJ2-7	.	TRBV28	CASRLATGIGPYEQYF	TGTGCCAGCAGACTTGCGACAGGTATCGGGCCCTACGAGCAGTACTTC
.	TRBJ1-6	.	TRBV5-1	CASSSAEGTGSPLHF	TGCGCCAGCAGCTCGGCGGAGGGAACGGGTTCACCCCTCCACTTT
.	TRBJ1-3	.	TRBV6-1	CASSEWPTVEGTGNTIYF	TGTGCCAGCAGTGAATGGCCCACTGTGGAGGGAACCGGAAACACCATATATTTT
TRBD2	TRBJ2-1	.	TRBV5-6	CASSRGLAGGHEQFF	TGTGCCAGCAGCCGCGGACTAGCGGGGGGCCATGAGCAGTTCTTC
.	TRBJ2-2	.	TRBV28	CASREGHYTGELFF	TGTGCCAGCAGGGAGGGTCACTACACCGGGGAGCTGTTTTTT
.	TRBJ2-3	.	TRBV7-2	CASSSNRVADTQYF	TGTGCCAGCAGCTCGAACAGGGTAGCAGATACGCAGTATTTT
TRBD2	TRBJ2-7	.	TRBV5-1	CASRELAGDYEQYF	TGCGCCAGCAGGGAACTAGCGGGGGACTACGAGCAGTACTTC
.	TRBJ2-6	.	TRBV4-1	CASSTRGGLGANVLTF	TGCGCCAGCAGTACAAGGGGGGGCCTTGGGGCCAACGTCCTGACTTTC
TRBD1	TRBJ2-7	.	TRBV11-3	CASSFFRGSSYEQYF	TGTGCCAGCAGCTTCTTCAGGGGGAGCTCCTACGAGCAGTACTTC
TRBD2	TRBJ2-7	.	TRBV19	CASSILAGDLYEQYF	TGTGCCAGTAGTATCCTAGCGGGGGACCTCTACGAGCAGTACTTC
TRBD2	TRBJ2-7	.	TRBV6-1	CASSGLAGYYEQYF	TGTGCCAGCAGTGGGCTAGCGGGGTACTACGAGCAGTACTTC
TRBD2	TRBJ2-7	.	TRBV6-6	CASSRLSSGSGQEQYF	TGTGCCAGCAGCAGACTTTCTAGCGGGAGCGGTCAGGAGCAGTACTTC
TRBD1	TRBJ2-6	many	TRBV2	CASTQQGAAGANVLTF	TGTGCCAGCACCCAACAGGGGGCAGCTGGGGCCAACGTCCTGACTTTC
TRBD1	TRBJ2-7	.	TRBV14	CASSQRAPGTGRAEQYF	TGTGCCAGCAGCCAAAGAGCACCCGGGACAGGGAGGGCCGAGCAGTACTTC
TRBD1	TRBJ2-1	.	TRBV2	CASNRDSSYNEQFF	TGTGCCAGCAATCGGGACAGCTCCTACAATGAGCAGTTCTTC
TRBD2	TRBJ2-7	.	TRBV13	CASSLGRTSGIYEQYF	TGTGCCAGCAGTCTTGGTCGGACTAGCGGGATCTACGAGCAGTACTTC
.	TRBJ2-7	once	TRBV7-2	CASSPGDGAYEQYF	TGTGCCAGCAGCCCGGGGGACGGCGCCTACGAGCAGTACTTC
TRBD1	TRBJ1-5	.	TRBV6-5	CASSSRGRDQPQHF	TGTGCCAGCAGCTCGAGGGGGCGGGATCAGCCCCAGCATTTT
.	TRBJ1-2	.	TRBV6-1	CASSEVQGGDYGYTF	TGTGCCAGCAGTGAAGTCCAGGGCGGGGACTATGGCTACACCTTC
TRBD1	TRBJ2-5	.	TRBV10-3	CAISGRDRETQYF	TGTGCCATCAGTGGCCGGGACAGAGAGACCCAGTACTTC
.	TRBJ2-1	.	TRBV7-2	CASSLGAPYNEQFF	TGTGCCAGCAGCTTGGGGGCTCCTTACAATGAGCAGTTCTTC
.	TRBJ1-2	.	TRBV4-2	CASSPLTDSNYGYTF	TGTGCCAGCAGCCCTTTGACAGACAGTAACTATGGCTACACCTTC
TRBD2	TRBJ2-1	.	TRBV7-9	CASSPGLAGGPGNEQFF	TGTGCCAGCAGCCCGGGACTAGCGGGAGGGCCTGGGAATGAGCAGTTCTTC
.	TRBJ2-2	.	TRBV4-1	CASSQRGGLFGELFF	TGCGCCAGCAGCCAAAGAGGGGGACTATTCGGGGAGCTGTTTTTT
.	TRBJ1-5	.	TRBV13	CASSYTGYSNQPQHF	TGTGCCAGCAGCTACACAGGGTATAGCAATCAGCCCCAGCATTTT
.	TRBJ1-3	.	TRBV30	CAWKRSSGNTIYF	TGTGCCTGGAAGAGGAGCTCTGGAAACACCATATATTTT
TRBD2	TRBJ2-2	.	TRBV27	CASSTGTSGANTGELFF	TGTGCCAGCAGTACCGGGACTAGCGGGGCTAACACCGGGGAGCTGTTTTTT
.	TRBJ2-3	.	TRBV28	CASSSWRGRESTDTQYF	TGTGCCAGCAGTTCCTGGCGGGGGCGGGAGAGCACAGATACGCAGTATTTT
TRBD1	TRBJ2-5	.	TRBV14	CASRTTGEETQYF	TGTGCCAGCAGGACAACAGGGGAAGAGACCCAGTACTTC
.	TRBJ1-3	.	TRBV5-1	CASSFHGDSGNTIYF	TGCGCCAGCAGTTTCCACGGTGACTCTGGAAACACCATATATTTT
TRBD2	TRBJ2-2	.	TRBV19	CALGGKSLTGELFF	TGTGCCCTGGGGGGGAAATCGCTCACCGGGGAGCTGTTTTTT
.	TRBJ1-2	.	TRBV5-4	CASSLWQGHGYTF	TGTGCCAGCAGCTTGTGGCAGGGGCATGGCTACACCTTC
TRBD1	TRBJ2-7	.	TRBV30	CAWRPTGGGYEQYF	TGTGCCTGGAGGCCGACAGGGGGCGGCTACGAGCAGTACTTC
TRBD2	TRBJ2-3	.	TRBV6-1	CASSVVTSGMGDTQYF	TGTGCCAGCAGTGTCGTTACTAGCGGGATGGGAGATACGCAGTATTTT
.	TRBJ1-2	.	TRBV28	CASSLNGGQGYTF	TGTGCCAGCAGTTTAAACGGGGGGCAAGGCTACACCTTC
TRBD1	TRBJ1-6	.	TRBV11-2	CASRSRTGGSPLHF	TGTGCCAGCAGATCTCGGACAGGGGGTTCACCCCTCCACTTT
TRBD1	TRBJ2-7	.	TRBV11-1	CASSLVQGSYEQYF	TGTGCCAGCAGCTTAGTACAGGGGTCCTACGAGCAGTACTTC
.	TRBJ2-3	.	TRBV10-3	CAISQIGVGGTDTQYF	TGTGCCATCAGCCAAATAGGGGTTGGAGGCACAGATACGCAGTATTTT
TRBD1	TRBJ1-2	.	TRBV5-4	CASSLEQGAPYGYTF	TGTGCCAGCAGCTTGGAACAGGGGGCCCCTTATGGCTACACCTTC
TRBD2	TRBJ2-5	.	TRBV27	CASRDRTSGRARETQYF	TGTGCCAGCAGAGACCGGACTAGCGGGAGGGCCCGAGAGACCCAGTACTTC
TRBD1	TRBJ1-2	.	TRBV11-2	CASSLGTGRGYGYTF	TGTGCCAGCAGCTTAGGGACAGGGCGAGGGTATGGCTACACCTTC
TRBD1	TRBJ2-1	once	TRBV5-6	CASSLFRDRVDDEQFF	TGTGCCAGCAGCTTGTTCCGGGACAGGGTTGACGATGAGCAGTTCTTC
TRBD1	TRBJ1-1	.	TRBV6-1	CASSAVGGLNTEAFF	TGTGCCAGCAGTGCGGTAGGGGGCTTGAACACTGAAGCTTTCTTT
TRBD2	TRBJ2-3	.	TRBV9	CASSVDGAGVDTQYF	TGTGCCAGCAGCGTAGACGGAGCGGGAGTTGATACGCAGTATTTT
TRBD2	TRBJ2-3	.	TRBV2	CASSELGGGIINTQYF	TGTGCCAGCAGTGAACTCGGGGGGGGCATAATAAATACGCAGTATTTT
TRBD2	TRBJ2-7	.	TRBV5-1	CASSQGGLGPRSYEQYF	TGCGCCAGCAGCCAGGGAGGGCTGGGCCCCCGCTCCTACGAGCAGTACTTC
TRBD1	TRBJ1-6	few	TRBV27	CASSSGQGYSPLHF	TGTGCCAGCAGTTCAGGACAGGGGTATTCACCCCTCCACTTT
.	TRBJ1-4	once	TRBV28	CASRKTGSEKLFF	TGTGCCAGCAGAAAAACAGGGAGTGAAAAACTGTTTTTT
.	TRBJ1-2	.	TRBV2	CARGGGANYGYTF	TGTGCCAGGGGAGGGGGAGCTAACTATGGCTACACCTTC
.	TRBJ2-5	.	TRBV5-4	CASSLYVVETQYF	TGTGCCAGCAGCCTATACGTCGTCGAGACCCAGTACTTC
TRBD2	TRBJ2-3	.	TRBV9	CASSVAGRPDTQYF	TGTGCCAGCAGCGTAGCCGGGAGGCCAGATACGCAGTATTTT
TRBD1	TRBJ2-6	few	TRBV2	CASSPTGGGGANVLTF	TGTGCCAGCAGTCCCACAGGGGGCGGTGGGGCCAACGTCCTGACTTTC
.	TRBJ2-5	.	TRBV28	CASSDDSGIEYQETQYF	TGTGCCAGCAGTGACGACTCCGGGATAGAGTACCAAGAGACCCAGTACTTC